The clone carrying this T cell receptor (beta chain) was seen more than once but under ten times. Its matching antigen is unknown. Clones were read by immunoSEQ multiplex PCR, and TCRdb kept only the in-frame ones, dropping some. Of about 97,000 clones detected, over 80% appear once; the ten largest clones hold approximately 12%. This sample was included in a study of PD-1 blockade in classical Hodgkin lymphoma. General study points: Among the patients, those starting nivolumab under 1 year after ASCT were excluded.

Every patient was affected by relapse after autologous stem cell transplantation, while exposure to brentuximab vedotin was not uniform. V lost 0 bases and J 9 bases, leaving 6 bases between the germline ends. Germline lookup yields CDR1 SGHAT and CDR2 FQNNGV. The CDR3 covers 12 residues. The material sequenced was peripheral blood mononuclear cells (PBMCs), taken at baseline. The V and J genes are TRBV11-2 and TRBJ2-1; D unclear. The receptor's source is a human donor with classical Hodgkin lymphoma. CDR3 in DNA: TGTGCCAGCAGCTTAGATAGCTCTGAGCAGTTCTTC. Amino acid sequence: CASSLDSSEQFF.